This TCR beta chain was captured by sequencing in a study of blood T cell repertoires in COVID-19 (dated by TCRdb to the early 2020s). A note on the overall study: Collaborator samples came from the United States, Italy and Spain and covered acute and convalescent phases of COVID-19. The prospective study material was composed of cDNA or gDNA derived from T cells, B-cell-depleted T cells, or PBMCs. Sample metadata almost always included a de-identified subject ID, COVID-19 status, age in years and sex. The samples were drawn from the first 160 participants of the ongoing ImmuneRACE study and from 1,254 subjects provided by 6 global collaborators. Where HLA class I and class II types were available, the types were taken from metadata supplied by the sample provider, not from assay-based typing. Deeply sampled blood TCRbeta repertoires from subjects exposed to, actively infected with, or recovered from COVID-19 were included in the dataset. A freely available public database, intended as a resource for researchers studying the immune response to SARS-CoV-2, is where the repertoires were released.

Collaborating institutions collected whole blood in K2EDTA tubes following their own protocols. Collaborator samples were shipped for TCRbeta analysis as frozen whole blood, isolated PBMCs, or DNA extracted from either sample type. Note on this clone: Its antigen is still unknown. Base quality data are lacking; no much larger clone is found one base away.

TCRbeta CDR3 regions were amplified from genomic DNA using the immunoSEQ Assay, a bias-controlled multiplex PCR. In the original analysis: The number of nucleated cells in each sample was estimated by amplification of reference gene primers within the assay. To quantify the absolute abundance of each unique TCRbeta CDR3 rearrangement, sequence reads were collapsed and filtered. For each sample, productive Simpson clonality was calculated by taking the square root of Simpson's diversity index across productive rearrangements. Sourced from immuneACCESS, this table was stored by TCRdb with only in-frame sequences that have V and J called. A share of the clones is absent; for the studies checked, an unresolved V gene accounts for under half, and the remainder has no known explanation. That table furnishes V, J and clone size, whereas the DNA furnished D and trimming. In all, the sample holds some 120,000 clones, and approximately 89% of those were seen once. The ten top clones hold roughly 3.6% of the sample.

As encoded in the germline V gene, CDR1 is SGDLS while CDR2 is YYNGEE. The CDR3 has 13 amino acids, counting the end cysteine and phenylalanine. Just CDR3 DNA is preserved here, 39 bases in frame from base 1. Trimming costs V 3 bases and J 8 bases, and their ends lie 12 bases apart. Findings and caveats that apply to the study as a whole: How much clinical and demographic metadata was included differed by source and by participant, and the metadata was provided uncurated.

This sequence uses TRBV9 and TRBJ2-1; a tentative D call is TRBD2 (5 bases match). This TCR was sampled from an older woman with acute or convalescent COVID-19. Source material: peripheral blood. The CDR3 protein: CASSDGVRDEQFF. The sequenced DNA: TGTGCCAGCAGCGACGGGGTCCGCGATGAGCAGTTCTTC.